This T cell receptor (beta chain) was sequenced in a study of T cell responses to AZD1222 COVID-19 vaccine. Note on this clone: Its antigen is still unknown.

Clones were sequenced by immunoSEQ multiplex PCR, and TCRdb holds only the in-frame ones, with some missing. This table holds about 140,000 clones, around 91% found once. V was shortened by 7 bases and J by 5 bases, with 18 bases between the two germline ends. The CDR3 sequence is 15 residues long. The germline V gene has CDR1 SNHLY and CDR2 FYNNEI. Study-level results: Sampled repertoires all dated from after the peak T cell response.

The sample was peripheral blood, taken on day 0 of AZD1222 vaccination. The TCR sequence derives from an adult in good health. V and J are TRBV2 and TRBJ1-5; possible D gene TRBD1, 5 bases. CDR3: CASNGGRGDYQPQHF. CDR3 in DNA: TGTGCCAGCAACGGGGGGAGAGGGGATTATCAGCCCCAGCATTTT.